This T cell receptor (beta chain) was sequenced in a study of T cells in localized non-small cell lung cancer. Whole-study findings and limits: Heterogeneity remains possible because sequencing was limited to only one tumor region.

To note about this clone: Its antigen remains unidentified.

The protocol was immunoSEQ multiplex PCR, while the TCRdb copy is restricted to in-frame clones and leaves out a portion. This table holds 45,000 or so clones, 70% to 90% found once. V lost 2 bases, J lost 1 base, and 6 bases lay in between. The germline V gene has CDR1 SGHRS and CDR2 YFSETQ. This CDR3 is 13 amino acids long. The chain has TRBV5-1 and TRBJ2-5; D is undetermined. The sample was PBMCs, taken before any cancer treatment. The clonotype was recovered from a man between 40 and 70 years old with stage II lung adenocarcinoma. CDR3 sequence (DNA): TGCGCCAGCAGCTTCCGGGCCCAAGAGACCCAGTACTTC. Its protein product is CASSFRAQETQYF.